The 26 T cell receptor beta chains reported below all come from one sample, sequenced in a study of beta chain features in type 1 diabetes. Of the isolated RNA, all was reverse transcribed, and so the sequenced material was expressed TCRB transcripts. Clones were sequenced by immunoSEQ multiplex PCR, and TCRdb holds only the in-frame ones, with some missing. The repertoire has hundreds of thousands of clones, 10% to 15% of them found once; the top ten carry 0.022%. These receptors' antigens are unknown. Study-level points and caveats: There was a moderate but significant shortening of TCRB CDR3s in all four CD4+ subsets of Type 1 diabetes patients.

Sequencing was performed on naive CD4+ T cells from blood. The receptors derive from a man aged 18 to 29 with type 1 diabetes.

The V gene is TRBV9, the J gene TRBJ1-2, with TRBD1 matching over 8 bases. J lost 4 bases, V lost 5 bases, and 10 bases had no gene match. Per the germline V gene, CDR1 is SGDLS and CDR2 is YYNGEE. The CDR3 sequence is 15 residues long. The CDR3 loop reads CASRPLSGGLYGYTF. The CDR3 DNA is TGTGCCAGCAGGCCCTTGTCAGGGGGCCTCTATGGCTACACCTTC.

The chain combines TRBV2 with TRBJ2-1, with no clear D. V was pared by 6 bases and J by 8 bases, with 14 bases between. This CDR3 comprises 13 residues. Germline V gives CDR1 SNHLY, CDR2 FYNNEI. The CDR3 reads CASRMNGIDEQFF. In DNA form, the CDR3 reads TGTGCCAGCAGGATGAATGGCATCGATGAGCAGTTCTTC.

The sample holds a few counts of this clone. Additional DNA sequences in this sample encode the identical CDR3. For the CDR3, the DNA is TGTGCCAGCAGCTTAGACAGGGGAGATACGCAGTATTTT. The encoded protein is CASSLDRGDTQYF. The chain carries TRBV11-2 and TRBJ2-3; maybe TRBD1 (6 bases). This CDR3 has 13 residues. Per germline, CDR1 SGHAT and CDR2 FQNNGV. Trimming left V 0 bases short and J 5 bases short, with 6 bases between.

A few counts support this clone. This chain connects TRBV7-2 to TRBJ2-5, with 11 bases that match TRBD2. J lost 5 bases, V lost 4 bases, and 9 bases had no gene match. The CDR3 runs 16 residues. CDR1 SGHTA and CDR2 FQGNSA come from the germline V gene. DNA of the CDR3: TGTGCCAGCAGCTCCATAGTTAGCGGGGGGGTCGAGACCCAGTACTTC. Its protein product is CASSSIVSGGVETQYF.

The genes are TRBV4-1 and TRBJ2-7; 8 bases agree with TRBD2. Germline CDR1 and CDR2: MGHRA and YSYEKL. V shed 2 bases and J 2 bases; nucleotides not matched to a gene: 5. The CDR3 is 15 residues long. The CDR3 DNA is TGCGCCAGCAGCCAAAACCCGGGACTAGCCTACGAGCAGTACTTC. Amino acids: CASSQNPGLAYEQYF.

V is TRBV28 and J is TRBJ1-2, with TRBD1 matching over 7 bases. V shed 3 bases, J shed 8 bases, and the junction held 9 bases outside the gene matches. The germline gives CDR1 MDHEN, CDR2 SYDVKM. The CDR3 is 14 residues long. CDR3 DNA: TGTGCCAGCAGTTTTACAGGGGCCTCCCGGGGCTACACCTTC. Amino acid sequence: CASSFTGASRGYTF.

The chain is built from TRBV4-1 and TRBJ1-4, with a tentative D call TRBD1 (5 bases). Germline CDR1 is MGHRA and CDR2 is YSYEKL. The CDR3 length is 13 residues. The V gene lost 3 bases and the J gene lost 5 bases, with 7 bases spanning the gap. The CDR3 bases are TGCGCCAGCAGCCAGAGGGGAAATGAAAAACTGTTTTTT. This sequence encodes CASSQRGNEKLFF.

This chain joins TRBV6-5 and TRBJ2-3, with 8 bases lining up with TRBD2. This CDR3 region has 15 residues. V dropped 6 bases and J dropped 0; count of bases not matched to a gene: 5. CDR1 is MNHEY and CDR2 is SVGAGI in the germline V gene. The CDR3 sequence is CASSHGGASTDTQYF. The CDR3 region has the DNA TGTGCCAGCAGCCACGGGGGGGCTAGCACAGATACGCAGTATTTT.

The CDR3 sequence is CASSQTGGRRDTQYF. The CDR3 DNA is TGCGCCAGCAGCCAAACAGGGGGCCGAAGAGATACGCAGTATTTT. This chain links TRBV4-1 with TRBJ2-3, with TRBD1 matching over 9 bases. The V gene end was trimmed by 2 bases and the J gene end by 5 bases; junction bases not matched to a gene: 5. The CDR3 sequence is 15 residues long. Per the germline V gene, CDR1 is MGHRA and CDR2 is YSYEKL.

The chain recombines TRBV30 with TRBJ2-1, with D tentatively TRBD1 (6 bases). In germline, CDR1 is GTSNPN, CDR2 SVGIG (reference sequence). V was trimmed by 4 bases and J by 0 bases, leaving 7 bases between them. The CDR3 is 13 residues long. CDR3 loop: CAWKGDSYNEQFF. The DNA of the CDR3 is TGTGCCTGGAAGGGGGACTCCTACAATGAGCAGTTCTTC.

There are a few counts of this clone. This CDR3 reads CSAAGTADTQYF. CDR3 bases: TGCAGCGCAGCCGGGACCGCAGATACGCAGTATTTT. The gene calls are TRBV29-1 and TRBJ2-3, with D possibly being TRBD1 or TRBD2 (5 bases each). Trimming shortened V by 7 bases and J by 4 bases, and 12 bases separated the two germline ends. This CDR3 spans 12 amino acids. Germline V lookup: CDR1 SQVTM, CDR2 ANQGSEA.

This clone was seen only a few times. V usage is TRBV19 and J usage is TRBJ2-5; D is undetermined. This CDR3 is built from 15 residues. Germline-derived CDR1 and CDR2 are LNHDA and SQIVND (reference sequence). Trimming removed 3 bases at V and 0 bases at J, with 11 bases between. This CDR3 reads CASSMGSSYQETQYF. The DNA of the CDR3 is TGTGCCAGTAGTATGGGGTCCAGCTACCAAGAGACCCAGTACTTC.

For the CDR3, the DNA is TGTGCCAGCAGCCAAGACCCCACGGGGAACCCTAGCACAGATACGCAGTATTTT. It codes for CASSQDPTGNPSTDTQYF. The chain links TRBV4-2 to TRBJ2-3, with D perhaps matching TRBD2 (5 bases). This CDR3 spans 18 amino acids. Trimming left V 0 bases short and J 0 bases short, with 16 bases between. Germline CDR1 LGHNA, CDR2 YNFKEQ.

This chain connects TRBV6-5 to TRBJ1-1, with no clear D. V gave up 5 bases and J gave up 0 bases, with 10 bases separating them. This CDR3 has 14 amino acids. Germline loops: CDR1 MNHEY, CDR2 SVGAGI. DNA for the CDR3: TGTGCCAGCAGTGAAGGACGGATGAACACTGAAGCTTTCTTT. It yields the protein CASSEGRMNTEAFF.

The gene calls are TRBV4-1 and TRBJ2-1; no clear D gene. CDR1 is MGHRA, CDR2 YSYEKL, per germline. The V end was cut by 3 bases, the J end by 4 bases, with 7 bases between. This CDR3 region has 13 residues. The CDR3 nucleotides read TGCGCCAGCAGCCATCCGTCGTACAATGAGCAGTTCTTC. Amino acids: CASSHPSYNEQFF.

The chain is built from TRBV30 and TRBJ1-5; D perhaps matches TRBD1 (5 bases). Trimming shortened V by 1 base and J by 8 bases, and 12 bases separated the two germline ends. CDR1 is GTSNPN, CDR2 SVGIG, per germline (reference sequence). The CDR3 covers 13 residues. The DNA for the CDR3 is TGTGCCTGGAGTGCGGGGCTGGTGGAGCCCCAGCATTTT. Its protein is CAWSAGLVEPQHF.

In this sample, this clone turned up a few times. The CDR3 is CASSPLTRSGNEQFF. The CDR3 nucleotides are TGTGCCAGCAGCCCCCTCACCCGGAGCGGCAATGAGCAGTTCTTC. The rearrangement uses TRBV28 and TRBJ2-1, with D possibly TRBD2 on 5 matching bases. Trimming took off 6 bases at V and 6 bases at J, with 18 bases between the two ends. Germline CDR1 MDHEN, CDR2 SYDVKM. The length of the CDR3 is 15 residues. The full variable domain, completed using reference TRBV28 and TRBJ2-1, is DVKVTQSSRYLVKRTGEKVFLECVQDMDHENMFWYRQDPGLGLRLIYFSYDVKMKEKGDIPEGYSVSREKKERFSLILESASTNQTSMYLCASSPLTRSGNEQFFGPGTRLTVL.

This chain's CDR3 is CASGEGVNYGYTF. The CDR3 region has the DNA TGTGCCAGCGGGGAGGGGGTGAACTATGGCTACACCTTC. This chain uses TRBV6-5 with TRBJ1-2; possibly TRBD1 for D (6 bases). This CDR3 contains 13 residues. With 8 bases removed from V and 2 bases from J, the gap between germline ends came to 12 bases. Germline V gene lookup returns CDR1 MNHEY and CDR2 SVGAGI.

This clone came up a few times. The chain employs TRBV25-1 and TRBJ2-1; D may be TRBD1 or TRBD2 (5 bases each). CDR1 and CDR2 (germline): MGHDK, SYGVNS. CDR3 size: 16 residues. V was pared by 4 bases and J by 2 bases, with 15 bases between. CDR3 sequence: CASSGLDSGPYNEQFF. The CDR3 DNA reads TGTGCCAGCAGTGGCCTCGACAGCGGCCCCTACAATGAGCAGTTCTTC.

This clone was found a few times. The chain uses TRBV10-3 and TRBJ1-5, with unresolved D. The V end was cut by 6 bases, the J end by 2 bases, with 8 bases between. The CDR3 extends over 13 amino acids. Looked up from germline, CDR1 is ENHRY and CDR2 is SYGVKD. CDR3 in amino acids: CAIRREGNQPQHF. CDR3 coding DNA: TGTGCCATCAGGAGGGAGGGCAATCAGCCCCAGCATTTT.

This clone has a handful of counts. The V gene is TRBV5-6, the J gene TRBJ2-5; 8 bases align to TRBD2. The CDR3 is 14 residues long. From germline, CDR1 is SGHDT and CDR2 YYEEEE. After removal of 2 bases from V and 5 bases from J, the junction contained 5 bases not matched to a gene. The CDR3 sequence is CASSFGLAPETQYF. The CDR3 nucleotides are TGTGCCAGCAGCTTTGGACTAGCCCCGGAGACCCAGTACTTC.

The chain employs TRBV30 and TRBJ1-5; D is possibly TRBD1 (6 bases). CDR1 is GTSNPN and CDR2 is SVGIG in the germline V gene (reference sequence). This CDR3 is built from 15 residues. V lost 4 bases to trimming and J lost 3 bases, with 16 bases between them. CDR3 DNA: TGTGCCTGGACCCCGAAAGGGGGTGACAATCAGCCCCAGCATTTT. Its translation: CAWTPKGGDNQPQHF.

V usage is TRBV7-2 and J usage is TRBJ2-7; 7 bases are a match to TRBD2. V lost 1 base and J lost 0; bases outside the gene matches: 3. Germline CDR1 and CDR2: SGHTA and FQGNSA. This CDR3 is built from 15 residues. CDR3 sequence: CASSLGSGASYEQYF. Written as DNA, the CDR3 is TGTGCCAGCAGCTTAGGCAGCGGGGCCTCCTACGAGCAGTACTTC.

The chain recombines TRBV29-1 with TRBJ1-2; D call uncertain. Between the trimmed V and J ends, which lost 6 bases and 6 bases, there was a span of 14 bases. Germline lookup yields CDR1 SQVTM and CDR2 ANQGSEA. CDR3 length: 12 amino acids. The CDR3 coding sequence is TGCAGCGTCTCAGGCCTGGGGAATGGCTACACCTTC. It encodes CSVSGLGNGYTF.

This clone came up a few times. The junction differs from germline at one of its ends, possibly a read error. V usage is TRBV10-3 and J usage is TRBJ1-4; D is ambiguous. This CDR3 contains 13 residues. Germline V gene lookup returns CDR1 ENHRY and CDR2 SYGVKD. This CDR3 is CAISEREGEKLFF. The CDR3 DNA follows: TGTGCCATCAGTGAGAGGGAGGGCGAAAAGCTGTTTTTT.

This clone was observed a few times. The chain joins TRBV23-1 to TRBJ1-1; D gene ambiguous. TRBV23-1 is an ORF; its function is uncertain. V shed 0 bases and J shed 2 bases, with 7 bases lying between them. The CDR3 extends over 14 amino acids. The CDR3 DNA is TGCGCCAGCAGTCAATCTGGTGGTAACACTGAAGCTTTCTTT. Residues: CASSQSGGNTEAFF.